This is a list of T cell receptor beta chains from one sample in a study of T cell responses to AZD1222 COVID-19 vaccine. The data were produced by immunoSEQ multiplex PCR, yet TCRdb's version contains in-frame clones alone and is incomplete. The table records 180,000 or so clones, around 95% of them present only once. Here the sequenced sample was peripheral blood, taken on day 0 of AZD1222 vaccination. These receptors were obtained from an adult in good health. Both conserved end residues are part of each CDR3. A D gene is named only where the DNA matches it firmly. Clone size is given for some rows only: seen once, a few or many times, or a class if the clone is expanded.

J: TRBJ2-2
length: 17
D: TRBD2
size: .
V: TRBV6-1
DNA: TGTGCCAGCAGTGGGATCGGACTAGCGGGAGGTGCCGGGGAGCTGTTTTTT
CDR3: CASSGIGLAGGAGELFF

J: TRBJ1-3
length: 11
D: .
size: .
V: TRBV19
DNA: TGTGCCAGTAGTATGCGAAACACCATATATTTT
CDR3: CASSMRNTIYF

J: TRBJ1-1
length: 12
D: .
size: .
V: TRBV18
DNA: TGTGCCAGCTCACCCGAGGGAACTGAAGCTTTCTTT
CDR3: CASSPEGTEAFF

J: TRBJ2-1
length: 15
D: TRBD1
size: .
V: TRBV7-9
DNA: TGTGCCAGCAGCGTAACTCTGACAGGGGTCGATGAGCAGTTCTTC
CDR3: CASSVTLTGVDEQFF

J: TRBJ1-2
length: 15
D: .
size: .
V: TRBV28
DNA: TGTGCCAGCAGCGCCCCCGGGGGTATTAACTATGGCTACACCTTC
CDR3: CASSAPGGINYGYTF

J: TRBJ2-1
length: 15
D: .
size: .
V: TRBV19
DNA: TGTGCCAGTAGTGTTATCGCCGGACCACTCAATGAGCAGTTCTTC
CDR3: CASSVIAGPLNEQFF

J: TRBJ1-6
length: 15
D: .
size: once
V: TRBV4-2
DNA: TGTGCCAGCAGCCAAATGGGACGGTTAAATTCACCCCTCCACTTT
CDR3: CASSQMGRLNSPLHF

J: TRBJ2-2
length: 18
D: TRBD2
size: .
V: TRBV28
DNA: TGTGCCAGCAGGATTACTAGCGGGAGAGTGCCGAAGACCGGGGAGCTGTTTTTT
CDR3: CASRITSGRVPKTGELFF

J: TRBJ1-3
length: 14
D: .
size: once
V: TRBV6-5
DNA: TGTGCCAGCAGTCCCCGACAGTTCGGAAACACCATATATTTT
CDR3: CASSPRQFGNTIYF

J: TRBJ2-7
length: 17
D: TRBD2
size: .
V: TRBV19
DNA: TGTGCCAGTAGTAGGGGGGGACTAGCGGGAGATTCCTACGAGCAGTACTTC
CDR3: CASSRGGLAGDSYEQYF

J: TRBJ1-1
length: 13
D: .
size: .
V: TRBV19
DNA: TGTGCCAGTAGTTCAACATTGAACACTGAAGCTTTCTTT
CDR3: CASSSTLNTEAFF

J: TRBJ1-1
length: 12
D: .
size: .
V: TRBV12-3/TRBV12-4
DNA: TGTGCCAGCAGTCCAAACAGATATGAAGCTTTCTTT
CDR3: CASSPNRYEAFF

J: TRBJ1-2
length: 14
D: TRBD1
size: .
V: TRBV5-5
DNA: TGTGCCAGCAGCTTACTAACAGGGGCCTATGGCTACACCTTC
CDR3: CASSLLTGAYGYTF

J: TRBJ1-2
length: 13
D: TRBD1
size: .
V: TRBV3-1/TRBV3-2
DNA: TGTGCCAGCAGCGGGGGACAGAGCTATGGCTACACCTTC
CDR3: CASSGGQSYGYTF

J: TRBJ2-1
length: 15
D: .
size: .
V: TRBV5-1
DNA: TGCGCCAGCAGCTTTGATCAGGTCCCCTACAATGAGCAGTTCTTC
CDR3: CASSFDQVPYNEQFF

J: TRBJ1-3
length: 15
D: .
size: .
V: TRBV3-1/TRBV3-2
DNA: TGTGCCAGCAGCCAACGGCGGCCCTCTGGAAACACCATATATTTT
CDR3: CASSQRRPSGNTIYF

J: TRBJ1-1
length: 18
D: .
size: .
V: TRBV4-1
DNA: TGCGCCAGCAGCCAACCGATCCGTAACAGCCCTATGAACACTGAAGCTTTCTTT
CDR3: CASSQPIRNSPMNTEAFF

J: TRBJ1-2
length: 13
D: .
size: .
V: TRBV10-3
DNA: TGTGCCATCTCAGCGACAGTAGACTATGGCTACACCTTC
CDR3: CAISATVDYGYTF

J: TRBJ1-1
length: 14
D: TRBD1
size: once
V: TRBV18
DNA: TGTGCCAGCTCACCGCGGACAGGGGTCACTGAAGCTTTCTTT
CDR3: CASSPRTGVTEAFF

J: TRBJ2-1
length: 14
D: TRBD2
size: .
V: TRBV11-3
DNA: TGTGCCAGCAGCTTCGGACTAGATTGGAATGAGCAGTTCTTC
CDR3: CASSFGLDWNEQFF

J: TRBJ1-1
length: 14
D: TRBD1
size: .
V: TRBV30
DNA: TGTGCCTGGAGAAGAGGACAGGGGAACACTGAAGCTTTCTTT
CDR3: CAWRRGQGNTEAFF

J: TRBJ1-1
length: 16
D: .
size: once
V: TRBV15
DNA: TGTGCCACCAGCAGACTACTCAGGGCAGGGGAGACTGAAGCTTTCTTT
CDR3: CATSRLLRAGETEAFF

J: TRBJ2-7
length: 14
D: .
size: .
V: TRBV6-1
DNA: TGTGCCAGCAGTCCAGGCAGGGAAGGCCACGAGCAGTACTTC
CDR3: CASSPGREGHEQYF

J: TRBJ1-1
length: 13
D: TRBD1
size: .
V: TRBV5-1
DNA: TGCGCCAGCAGCTTGGCAGGGGGAGCCGAAGCTTTCTTT
CDR3: CASSLAGGAEAFF

J: TRBJ1-6
length: 14
D: .
size: .
V: TRBV7-3
DNA: TGTGCCAGTAGCAGGGATTCCTATAATTCACCCCTCCACTTT
CDR3: CASSRDSYNSPLHF

J: TRBJ2-7
length: 14
D: TRBD1
size: .
V: TRBV6-5
DNA: TGTGCCAGCAGAACCGGGACAGGGGGCTACGAGCAGTACTTC
CDR3: CASRTGTGGYEQYF

J: TRBJ2-5
length: 17
D: TRBD2
size: .
V: TRBV10-1
DNA: TGCGCCAGCAGGGAGACTTGCGGGAGCCGGTACCAAGAGACCCAGTACTTC
CDR3: CASRETCGSRYQETQYF

J: TRBJ1-1
length: 13
D: .
size: .
V: TRBV27
DNA: TGTGCCAGCAGTCCAAGGGGGGATGCTGAAGCTTTCTTT
CDR3: CASSPRGDAEAFF

J: TRBJ1-2
length: 16
D: .
size: .
V: TRBV18
DNA: TGTGCCAGCTCACCTGTTCAGGGGAAAGTTAACTATGGCTACACCTTC
CDR3: CASSPVQGKVNYGYTF

J: TRBJ2-7
length: 13
D: .
size: once
V: TRBV28
DNA: TGTGCCAGCAGTTTCGGGGGTTCGTACGAGCAGTACTTC
CDR3: CASSFGGSYEQYF

J: TRBJ1-2
length: 14
D: .
size: .
V: TRBV27
DNA: TGTGCCAGCAGTCTCCGCGGGGGGGGCTATGGCTACACCTTC
CDR3: CASSLRGGGYGYTF

J: TRBJ1-1
length: 15
D: .
size: .
V: TRBV7-8
DNA: TGTGCCAGCAGTTCACCGGGGGGAAGTGCCACTGAAGCTTTCTTT
CDR3: CASSSPGGSATEAFF

J: TRBJ2-2
length: 16
D: TRBD2
size: .
V: TRBV29-1
DNA: TGCAGCGTTGAAGATCTCGCTAGCGGGATCGCCGGGGAGCTGTTTTTT
CDR3: CSVEDLASGIAGELFF

J: TRBJ1-4
length: 16
D: .
size: .
V: TRBV27
DNA: TGTGCCAGCAGCCCCTCGACGGACCCTGGGAGAGAAAAACTGTTTTTT
CDR3: CASSPSTDPGREKLFF

J: TRBJ1-2
length: 16
D: TRBD1
size: .
V: TRBV3-1/TRBV3-2
DNA: TGTGCCAGCAGCCAAGGATTGGCAGGGGGGCACTATGGCTACACCTTC
CDR3: CASSQGLAGGHYGYTF

J: TRBJ1-5
length: 16
D: .
size: .
V: TRBV5-8
DNA: TGTGCCAGCAGCTTGGACGATCTGCCAGGGTCTCAGCCCCAGCATTTT
CDR3: CASSLDDLPGSQPQHF

J: TRBJ1-2
length: 14
D: TRBD1
size: .
V: TRBV10-2
DNA: TGCGCCAGCAGTGATGGGGGGACAGGGAATGGCTACACCTTC
CDR3: CASSDGGTGNGYTF

J: TRBJ2-1
length: 11
D: .
size: .
V: TRBV12-3/TRBV12-4
DNA: TGTGCCAGCAGTCCCTCCCGGGAGCAGTTCTTC
CDR3: CASSPSREQFF

J: TRBJ1-5
length: 13
D: .
size: .
V: TRBV12-3/TRBV12-4
DNA: TGTGCCAACACCCTTGATATCAATCAGCCCCAGCATTTT
CDR3: CANTLDINQPQHF

J: TRBJ1-1
length: 14
D: .
size: .
V: TRBV4-1
DNA: TGCGCCAGCACCTATGATCTTGTCGGGGGGATGTCTTGGTTT
CDR3: CASTYDLVGGMSWF

J: TRBJ1-5
length: 14
D: .
size: .
V: TRBV7-9
DNA: TGTGCCAGCAGCTCCACCGACAACTATCAGCCCCAGCATTTT
CDR3: CASSSTDNYQPQHF

J: TRBJ2-7
length: 11
D: .
size: .
V: TRBV6-5
DNA: TGTGCCAGCAGTTTAGGGTACGAGCAGTACTTC
CDR3: CASSLGYEQYF

J: TRBJ1-2
length: 13
D: .
size: .
V: TRBV9
DNA: TGTGCCAGCACCGCGGAGCAGGGTAGTGGCTACACCTTC
CDR3: CASTAEQGSGYTF

J: TRBJ1-3
length: 16
D: TRBD1
size: .
V: TRBV7-2
DNA: TGTGCCAGCAGCTCGCTCCGGGACAGCTCTGGAAACACCATATATTTT
CDR3: CASSSLRDSSGNTIYF

J: TRBJ1-6
length: 16
D: .
size: .
V: TRBV11-2
DNA: TGTGCCAGCAGGGCAGGGACCGAAACATATAATTCACCCCTCCACTTT
CDR3: CASRAGTETYNSPLHF

J: TRBJ1-5
length: 15
D: .
size: .
V: TRBV15
DNA: TGTGCCACCAGCAGCAACCCCAGGGGCAATCAGCCCCAGCATTTT
CDR3: CATSSNPRGNQPQHF

J: TRBJ2-1
length: 15
D: TRBD2
size: .
V: TRBV7-9
DNA: TGTGCCAGCAGCTTAGCGTTAGCGGGAGTAGATGAGCAGTTCTTC
CDR3: CASSLALAGVDEQFF

J: TRBJ1-4
length: 14
D: .
size: .
V: TRBV30
DNA: TGTGCCTGGAGTCTACTAGGAGCTAATGAAAAACTGTTTTTT
CDR3: CAWSLLGANEKLFF

J: TRBJ2-1
length: 15
D: TRBD2
size: once
V: TRBV7-8
DNA: TGTGCCAGCAGGGCTAGCGGGAGTTTCGACAATGAGCAGTTCTTC
CDR3: CASRASGSFDNEQFF

J: TRBJ1-4
length: 12
D: .
size: .
V: TRBV11-2
DNA: TGTGCCAGCAGCTCCCTTCGGGAAAAACTGTTTTTT
CDR3: CASSSLREKLFF

J: TRBJ2-1
length: 13
D: .
size: .
V: TRBV5-1
DNA: TGCGCCAGCAGCCCCGTTATTGAGGGTGAGCAGTTCTTC
CDR3: CASSPVIEGEQFF

J: TRBJ2-2
length: 15
D: .
size: few
V: TRBV4-2
DNA: TGTGCCAGCAGCCAAGATCTCGGGAGCACCGGGGAGCTGTTTTTT
CDR3: CASSQDLGSTGELFF

J: TRBJ2-4
length: 19
D: TRBD2
size: .
V: TRBV19
DNA: TGTGCCAGTAGTGTCCGGATCGGGACTAGCGGGAGTGTCAGGAACATTCAGTACTTC
CDR3: CASSVRIGTSGSVRNIQYF

J: TRBJ1-1
length: 14
D: .
size: .
V: TRBV29-1
DNA: TGCAGCGTGTCGACCTTGAGAGGAAACACTGAAGCTTTCTTT
CDR3: CSVSTLRGNTEAFF